This entry is about one T cell receptor (beta chain). Its antigen is unidentified. Time point in this sample: peripheral blood 6 weeks after treatment start. This record comes from a study of PD-L1 blockade in urothelial cancer. Overall study context: Blood was tested 3 weeks (second dose) and 6 weeks into treatment. A median roughly 150,000 T cells were found in blood samples.

The V and J ends lost 0 bases and 2 bases respectively, with 14 bases between them. This CDR3 spans 16 amino acids. The V gene's germline CDR1 is MRHNA and CDR2 SNTAGT. Only in-frame clones appear in the TCRdb table, and some are missing; sequencing was by immunoSEQ multiplex PCR. The table shows about 120,000 clones, with around 88% occurring only once. The study, taken as a whole, reports: In blood sampled pretreatment, TCR clonality below the median predicted better survival.

The chain joins TRBV6-4 to TRBJ2-7, with a weak D call TRBD1 (5 bases). The TCR sequence derives from a man in his sixties with urothelial cancer. The sequencing here drew on PBMCs, taken around atezolizumab (anti-PD-L1) treatment. For the CDR3, the DNA is TGTGCCAGCAGTGACTCGAAATCCGACAGAACCTACGAGCAGTACTTC. Translating it yields CASSDSKSDRTYEQYF.